This T cell receptor (beta chain) was identified in a study of blood T cell repertoires in COVID-19. The wider study: Some COVID-19 samples were acute and others convalescent; all came from the United States, Italy and Spain. T cells, B-cell-depleted T cells, or PBMCs provided the cDNA or gDNA that served as material.

This clone was found once. Trimming pared 4 bases from V and 6 bases from J, leaving 17 bases between. The germline gives CDR1 SGHTA, CDR2 FQGNSA. The CDR3 covers 15 residues. Authors' data handling: Amplified reference gene primers provided the basis for estimating nucleated cell counts. Using immunoSEQ multiplex PCR, the repertoire was profiled, and TCRdb retains in-frame clones only, with some absent. The V and J calls and clone size are taken from that table; D and trimming were inferred from the DNA. The repertoire holds 150,000 to 200,000 clones, 86% seen once, with 8% to 10% in the top ten. Sequenced: peripheral blood. The origin of this receptor is a man in his forties or fifties with active or convalescent COVID-19. This rearrangement joins TRBV7-2 to TRBJ2-3, with D hard to call. The CDR3 sequence: CASSSRLDLEDTQYF. The CDR3 nucleotides are TGTGCCAGCAGCTCCAGATTAGACCTAGAGGATACGCAGTATTTT.